The clone carrying this T cell receptor beta chain was picked up a small number of times. Its antigen remains unidentified. With 1 base clipped from V and 5 bases from J, the junction kept 8 bases outside the gene matches. This CDR3 is built from 17 residues. Germline CDR1 SGHAT, CDR2 FQNNGV. The sample belongs to a study of Graves' ophthalmopathy and Graves' hyperthyroidism. The study, taken as a whole, reports: Clonotypes were expanded in thyroid at above 0.001 frequency, and most also appeared in blood.

Researchers took RNA transcripts and amplified TCR beta CDR3 regions from them. Second-round multiplex PCR came after a first-round RT-PCR that employed HTBI primers. Using its own MiXCR run on the multiplex PCR reads, TCRdb lists one record per CDR3 protein. Of a few hundred thousand distinct CDR3 sequences detected, approximately 17% appear once; the ten largest clones hold roughly 2.4%. Only newly diagnosed hyperthyroidism patients aged 18 to 65, with under 2 months' duration, were enrolled. This TCR came from an adult woman with stable Graves' hyperthyroidism. The chain is built from TRBV11-2 and TRBJ1-1, with 12 bases that match TRBD1. Material: peripheral blood. The CDR3 loop reads CASSLGDRGRRWTEAFF. Here the CDR3 DNA reads TGTGCCAGCAGCTTAGGGGACAGGGGGCGCCGATGGACTGAAGCTTTCTTT.